This T cell receptor beta chain was sequenced in a study of T cell responses to AZD1222 COVID-19 vaccine. Whole-study findings and limits: Spike-wide vaccine-associated CD4 TCRs dominated at 160-218 and 743-854. The repertoires were collected only after the peak T cell response. Among spike-specific TCRs, nearly half reportedly target unmutated variant regions. When two AZD1222 doses had been given, Spike-specific TCR breadth and depth rose.

As concerns this clone: Its antigen is still unknown.

Trimming stripped 5 bases from V and 3 bases from J, with 11 bases between. Per germline, CDR1 SGHNT and CDR2 YENEEA. The CDR3 consists of 14 residues. Sequencing was performed with immunoSEQ multiplex PCR; in TCRdb, only in-frame clones are kept and a portion is missing. This table holds 100,000 or so clones, approximately 84% found once. The sequenced sample was peripheral blood, obtained on day 0 of AZD1222 vaccination. This TCR derives from an adult in good health. V and J are TRBV11-3 and TRBJ1-3; no clear D. CDR3 nucleotide sequence: TGTGCCAGCAGCCCCACCCCCCTTGGAAACACCATATATTTT. Encoded protein: CASSPTPLGNTIYF.